The 27 T cell receptor beta chains presented below share a single source sample, sequenced in a study of blood T cell repertoires in COVID-19. The data were produced by immunoSEQ multiplex PCR, yet TCRdb's version contains in-frame clones alone and is incomplete. The data show about 190,000 clones, 70% to 85% seen once. The sequencing input was PBMCs or T cells enriched from blood (not recorded which). These receptors all stem from a woman aged 25 to 39 who had recovered from COVID-19.

The chain uses TRBV28 and TRBJ1-2; the match to TRBD1 covers 8 bases. The CDR3 extends over 14 amino acids. Germline CDR1 MDHEN, CDR2 SYDVKM. Trimming took 5 bases from V and 8 from J; bases not matched to a gene: 10. The CDR3 DNA reads as TGTGCCAGCAGTCCGCACAACAGGGGGGGAGGCTACACCTTC. The encoded protein is CASSPHNRGGGYTF.

J is TRBJ2-5 and V is TRBV7-6, with 15 bases identical to TRBD2. The CDR3 has 17 residues. V dropped 4 bases and J dropped 5; count of bases not matched to a gene: 8. Germline V gives CDR1 SGHVS, CDR2 FNYEAQ. The CDR3 protein is CASSSRTSGGASETQYF. The CDR3 coding sequence is TGTGCCAGCAGCTCCAGGACTAGCGGGGGGGCATCCGAGACCCAGTACTTC.

In nucleotides, the CDR3 is TGTGCCAGCCCGGAAGATGGGAGCAATCACCCGTCCTACGAGCAGTACTTC. Its translation is CASPEDGSNHPSYEQYF. The chain employs TRBV21-1 and TRBJ2-7; the table's D call TRBD2 went unverified against the DNA. TRBV21-1 is described as a pseudogene. The CDR3 has 17 residues.

The chain has TRBV19 and TRBJ2-4; a weak D match, TRBD1 (6 bases). With 8 bases removed from V and 1 base from J, the gap between germline ends came to 12 bases. Looked up from germline, CDR1 is LNHDA and CDR2 is SQIVND (reference sequence). The CDR3 sequence is 14 residues long. This CDR3 is CASQSQGAKNIQYF. In DNA, the CDR3 is TGTGCCAGTCAATCGCAGGGGGCCAAAAACATTCAGTACTTC.

This sequence joins TRBV27 and TRBJ2-2, with 7 bases fitting TRBD2. The CDR3 is 15 amino acids. V shed 4 bases, J shed 4 bases, and the junction held 6 bases outside the gene matches. CDR1 is MNHEY and CDR2 is SMNVEV in the germline V gene (reference sequence). The CDR3 here is CASSSGGWFTGELFF. Written as DNA, the CDR3 is TGTGCCAGCAGTTCGGGGGGATGGTTCACCGGGGAGCTGTTTTTT.

The rearrangement links TRBV6-5 to TRBJ1-1; 9 bases match TRBD1. The CDR3 is made up of 16 amino acids. Germline lookup yields CDR1 MNHEY and CDR2 SVGAGI. J gave up 0 bases and V 2 bases, and 4 bases lay outside the gene matches. The CDR3 region is CASSYATGGVNTEAFF. In nucleotides, the CDR3 is TGTGCCAGCAGTTACGCAACAGGGGGCGTGAACACTGAAGCTTTCTTT.

The chain links TRBV27 to TRBJ1-5; 11 bases align to TRBD1. V dropped 5 bases and J dropped 0; count of bases not matched to a gene: 15. CDR3 length: 20 amino acids. CDR1 and CDR2 (germline): MNHEY, SMNVEV (reference sequence). CDR3 residues: CASSQKPGQGVFYSNQPQHF. The CDR3, as DNA: TGTGCCAGCAGTCAAAAACCGGGACAGGGGGTATTTTATAGCAATCAGCCCCAGCATTTT.

The chain combines TRBV28 with TRBJ2-3, with D unclear. This CDR3 is built from 16 residues. Trimming shortened V by 6 bases and J by 5 bases, and 21 bases separated the two germline ends. Germline CDR1 and CDR2: MDHEN and SYDVKM. The CDR3 bases are TGTGCCAGCAGCCGCGAGGCCCTGAGCTTGGGAGATACGCAGTATTTT. It encodes CASSREALSLGDTQYF.

This chain connects TRBV6-5 to TRBJ2-1; 9 nucleotides line up with TRBD2. With 6 bases clipped from V and 6 bases from J, the junction kept 6 bases outside the gene matches. CDR1 and CDR2 from the germline V gene are MNHEY and SVGAGI. CDR3 length: 14 residues. The CDR3 loop is CASRMSGRINEQFF. CDR3 DNA sequence: TGTGCCAGCAGGATGAGCGGGAGGATCAATGAGCAGTTCTTC.

The chain joins TRBV19 to TRBJ2-2; weak D call: TRBD2 (5 bases). The CDR3 spans 18 residues. V was pared by 3 bases and J by 0 bases, with 17 bases between. Germline CDR1 and CDR2: LNHDA and SQIVND (reference sequence). The CDR3 here is CASSIQTKFDANTGELFF. In nucleotides, the CDR3 is TGTGCCAGTAGTATCCAGACTAAGTTCGACGCGAACACCGGGGAGCTGTTTTTT.

The chain joins TRBV18 to TRBJ2-3; 10 bases agree with TRBD1. Germline V lookup: CDR1 KGHSH, CDR2 LQKENI. The CDR3 length is 18 residues. The junction had 12 bases not matched to a gene; V was cut back by 2 bases and J by 4 bases. CDR3 sequence: CASSPKSVRQGAADTQYF. The DNA for the CDR3 is TGTGCCAGCTCACCAAAGAGTGTTCGACAGGGGGCCGCAGATACGCAGTATTTT.

V gene TRBV5-6 combines with J gene TRBJ1-6, with a tentative D call TRBD1 (6 bases). The CDR3 length is 15 residues. From germline, CDR1 is SGHDT and CDR2 YYEEEE. Trimming pared 1 base from V and 11 bases from J, leaving 16 bases between. In nucleotides, the CDR3 is TGTGCCAGCAGCTTGCAGGGGCTAGTGATTACACCCCTCCACTTT. It translates to CASSLQGLVITPLHF.

V and J are TRBV28 and TRBJ1-3, with D possibly matching TRBD1 (6 bases). CDR1 and CDR2 (germline): MDHEN, SYDVKM. V lost 5 bases, J lost 0 bases, and 14 bases lay in between. The CDR3 has 16 residues. CDR3 in DNA: TGTGCCAGCAGTCCCATGGGAGGGGGCTCTGGAAACACCATATATTTT. Encoded protein: CASSPMGGGSGNTIYF.

This chain links TRBV6-5 with TRBJ1-1; D is possibly TRBD1 (6 bases). This CDR3 has 13 residues. CDR1 is MNHEY, CDR2 SVGAGI, per germline. Deletions cut 4 bases from V and 1 base from J, with 7 bases between. The CDR3 here is CASSSTGNTEAFF. Written as DNA, the CDR3 is TGTGCCAGCAGTTCGACAGGGAACACTGAAGCTTTCTTT.

The chain carries TRBV28 and TRBJ2-7; 8 positions match TRBD2. Per the germline V gene, CDR1 is MDHEN and CDR2 is SYDVKM. V shed 7 bases and J 5 bases; nucleotides not matched to a gene: 16. There are 16 residues in the CDR3. The CDR3 DNA sequence: TGTGCCAGCATCACTGGGGCCAGCGGGAGACTAAACGAGCAGTACTTC. Translated, it gives CASITGASGRLNEQYF.

The V and J genes are TRBV7-6 and TRBJ2-7, with TRBD2 matching 13 bases. The CDR3 spans 15 residues. Germline V gene lookup returns CDR1 SGHVS and CDR2 FNYEAQ. J lost 7 bases, V lost 5 bases, and 8 bases had no gene match. As DNA, the CDR3 is TGTGCCAGCAGCCAACTAGCGGGGGGGCGAAGTGAGCAGTACGTC. It is translated as CASSQLAGGRSEQYV.

The chain couples TRBV7-9 to TRBJ2-5; D unclear. CDR1 and CDR2 from the germline V gene are SEHNR and FQNEAQ (reference sequence). Trimming cost V 8 bases and J 5 bases, with 15 bases left between them. The CDR3 totals 13 residues. The CDR3 coding sequence is TGTGCCAGCGAACTGCCTGCGAGGGAGACCCAGTACTTC. Translation: CASELPARETQYF.

The chain employs TRBV18 and TRBJ2-2, with TRBD2 matching 9 bases. V lost 3 bases to trimming and J lost 6 bases; unmatched junction nucleotides: 8. This CDR3 has 16 residues. Per the germline V gene, CDR1 is KGHSH and CDR2 is LQKENI. CDR3 in DNA: TGTGCCAGCTCACCGCGCGGCGGGAGGGCCGCCGGGGAGCTGTTTTTT. Translated, it gives CASSPRGGRAAGELFF.

CDR3 sequence: CASSLRSGRSTDTQYF. The DNA of the CDR3 is TGTGCCAGCAGCTTAAGGAGCGGGAGGAGCACAGATACGCAGTATTTT. V and J are TRBV5-4 and TRBJ2-3; 9 nucleotides line up with TRBD2. This CDR3 spans 16 amino acids. V lost 2 bases and J lost 0; bases outside the gene matches: 4. Per germline, CDR1 SGHNT and CDR2 YYREEE (reference sequence). The full variable domain, completed using reference TRBV5-4 and TRBJ2-3, is ETGVTQSPTHLIKTRGQQVTLRCSSQSGHNTVSWYQQALGQGPQFIFQYYREEENGRGNFPPRFSGLQFPNYSSELNVNALELDDSALYLCASSLRSGRSTDTQYFGPGTRLTVL.

The V call is TRBV19, the J call TRBJ1-1, with D uncertain. The CDR3 is 13 residues long. V was cut by 5 bases and J by 3 bases, with 10 bases left in between. Germline assignment: CDR1 LNHDA and CDR2 SQIVND (reference sequence). The chain's CDR3 is CASSGRSYTEAFF. The CDR3 DNA reads TGTGCCAGTAGTGGCAGGTCGTACACTGAAGCTTTCTTT.

The chain couples TRBV11-2 to TRBJ2-3; 10 positions agree with TRBD2. From germline, CDR1 is SGHAT and CDR2 FQNNGV. The CDR3 has 14 amino acids. Losses at the gene ends were 10 bases for V and 4 bases for J; bases not matched to a gene: 8. The CDR3 is CATSSGGRADTQYF. Here the CDR3 DNA reads TGTGCCACCTCTAGCGGGGGAAGGGCAGATACGCAGTATTTT.

J is TRBJ1-2 and V is TRBV5-5, with 7 bases that match TRBD1. V lost 6 bases to trimming and J lost 2 bases; unmatched junction nucleotides: 7. In germline, CDR1 is SGHKS, CDR2 YYEKEE (reference sequence). The CDR3 has 14 residues. CDR3 amino acids: CASNPPGQNYGYTF. The CDR3, as DNA: TGTGCCAGCAACCCCCCGGGACAGAACTATGGCTACACCTTC.

This clone was recorded only once. CDR3 in DNA: TGTGCCACCAGCAGAGTTGCGGGACAGGGGCCAGATACGCAGTATTTT. Protein sequence: CATSRVAGQGPDTQYF. The rearrangement joins TRBV15 to TRBJ2-3; 10 bases match TRBD1. CDR1 and CDR2 from the germline V gene are LNHNV and YYDKDF (reference sequence). Unmatched junction bases numbered 5, after V lost 1 base and J lost 4 bases. This CDR3 contains 16 residues.

The chain has TRBV27 and TRBJ1-5; TRBD1 aligns across 8 bases. Germline V CDR1 and CDR2: MNHEY, SMNVEV (reference sequence). V shed 3 bases and J 7 bases; nucleotides not matched to a gene: 14. This CDR3 has 17 residues. The CDR3 here is CASSLENPAGGSQPQHF. CDR3 DNA sequence: TGTGCCAGCAGTTTGGAAAACCCGGCAGGGGGCAGCCAGCCCCAGCATTTT.

The chain combines TRBV24-1 with TRBJ2-2; a weak D match, TRBD2 (5 bases). The CDR3 length is 14 residues. Germline V gene lookup returns CDR1 KGHDR and CDR2 SFDVKD. Trimming left V 4 bases short and J 3 bases short, with 8 bases between. CDR3 protein: CATSESRDTGELFF. CDR3 in DNA: TGTGCCACCAGTGAATCGAGGGACACCGGGGAGCTGTTTTTT.

This chain uses TRBV7-2 with TRBJ1-2; 10 nucleotides match TRBD1. The CDR3 has 14 amino acids. CDR1 is SGHTA and CDR2 is FQGNSA in the germline V gene. The J segment lost 8 bases and the V segment lost 3 bases, leaving 6 bases of the junction unmatched. CDR3 residues: CASSFRGQGKGYTF. In DNA form, the CDR3 reads TGTGCCAGCAGCTTTCGGGGACAGGGGAAGGGCTACACCTTC. Drawing the rest from reference TRBV7-2 and TRBJ1-2, the complete variable domain is GAGVSQSPSNKVTEKGKDVELRCDPISGHTALYWYRQSLGQGLEFLIYFQGNSAPDKSGLPSDRFSAERTGGSVSTLTIQRTQQEDSAVYLCASSFRGQGKGYTFGSGTRLTVV.

This clone occurred a few times. The rearrangement uses TRBV2 and TRBJ2-7, with 11 bases identical to TRBD2. After removal of 4 bases from V and 7 bases from J, the junction contained 3 bases not matched to a gene. The CDR3 length is 13 residues. The V gene's germline CDR1 is SNHLY and CDR2 FYNNEI. CDR3 sequence: CASSGRLAGEQYV. The CDR3 nucleotides are TGTGCCAGCAGTGGCAGACTAGCGGGGGAGCAGTACGTC.